This TCR beta chain originates from a study of glioma-infiltrating T cells after dendritic cell vaccination. The germline V gene has CDR1 SGHVS and CDR2 FNYEAQ. The CDR3 runs 13 residues. Input was 2 ug genomic DNA, or all available if less. Measured with immunoSEQ multiplex PCR; TCRdb has only the in-frame clones, and not every one. Of about 32,000 clones in the sample, 85% to 95% are singletons; the top ten hold around 2.2%. The sample in question was blood, obtained before dendritic cell vaccination. The chain uses TRBV7-6 and TRBJ2-3; the match to TRBD2 covers 9 bases. The source is a human donor with glioblastoma. The CDR3 spells CAGSAGGADTQYF. CDR3 DNA sequence: TGTGCAGGATCCGCGGGGGGGGCAGATACGCAGTATTTT.